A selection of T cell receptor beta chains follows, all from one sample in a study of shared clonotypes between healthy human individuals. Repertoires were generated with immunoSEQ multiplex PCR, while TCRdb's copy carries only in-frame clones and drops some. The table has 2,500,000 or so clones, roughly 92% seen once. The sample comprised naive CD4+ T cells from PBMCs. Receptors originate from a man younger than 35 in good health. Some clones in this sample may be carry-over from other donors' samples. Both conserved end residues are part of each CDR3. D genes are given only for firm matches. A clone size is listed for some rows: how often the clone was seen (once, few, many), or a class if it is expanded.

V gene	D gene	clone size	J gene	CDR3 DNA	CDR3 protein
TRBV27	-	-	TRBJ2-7	TGTGCCAGCAGTCTCCCGGGGAGGGGGCGGTGGGAGCAGTACTTC	CASSLPGRGRWEQYF
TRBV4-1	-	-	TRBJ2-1	TGCGCCAGCAGCCGTATGGCGACCTACAATGAGCAGTTCTTC	CASSRMATYNEQFF
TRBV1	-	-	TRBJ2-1	TGCACCAGCAGCCGGGCCGCGGGAGGCCCATATTCTTACAATGAGCAGTTCTTC	CTSSRAAGGPYSYNEQFF
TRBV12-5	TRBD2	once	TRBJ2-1	TGTGCTAGTGGCCGGACTAGCTATGAGCAGTTCTTC	CASGRTSYEQFF
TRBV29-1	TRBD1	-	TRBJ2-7	TGCAGCGTTGGACAGGGTAGGACCTACGAGCAGTACTTC	CSVGQGRTYEQYF
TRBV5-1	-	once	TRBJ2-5	TGCGCCAGCAGCTTTGGTCTAGAAGAGACCCAGTACTTC	CASSFGLEETQYF
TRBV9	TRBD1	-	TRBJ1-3	TGTGCCAGCAGCATCGGGACAGCCTTCAACTCTGGAAACACCATATATTTT	CASSIGTAFNSGNTIYF
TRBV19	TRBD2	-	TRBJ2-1	TGTGCCAGTAGTAGGCTAGCGGGGGCTACCAATGAGCAGTTCTTC	CASSRLAGATNEQFF
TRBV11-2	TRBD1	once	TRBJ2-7	TGTGCCAGCAGCCGGACAGGGCAAGCCTACGAGCAGTACTTC	CASSRTGQAYEQYF
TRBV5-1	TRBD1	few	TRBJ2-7	TGCGCCAGCAGCTTGGGGGGGACAGCCTCCTACGAGCAGTACTTC	CASSLGGTASYEQYF